This record looks at one T cell receptor beta chain sequence and its context. Its specificity is not known. This record comes from a study of T cell responses to AZD1222 COVID-19 vaccine. The protocol was immunoSEQ multiplex PCR, while the TCRdb copy is restricted to in-frame clones and leaves out a portion. The table includes around 100,000 clones, approximately 87% detected once. The CDR3 is 15 residues long. In germline, CDR1 is GTSNPN, CDR2 SVGIG (reference sequence). Trimming cost V 0 bases and J 7 bases; bases outside gene matches: 4. Broader study findings: A mostly white British donor set with more females was recruited, and clonal diversity was possibly underestimated.

The V and J genes are TRBV30 and TRBJ1-6; 9 bases are a match to TRBD1. The sequence was collected from an adult in good health. The sequencing used peripheral blood, collected on day 0 of AZD1222 vaccination. For the CDR3, the DNA is TGTGCCTGGAGTGTACACGGGACAGGGAATTCACCCCTCCACTTT. Residues: CAWSVHGTGNSPLHF.